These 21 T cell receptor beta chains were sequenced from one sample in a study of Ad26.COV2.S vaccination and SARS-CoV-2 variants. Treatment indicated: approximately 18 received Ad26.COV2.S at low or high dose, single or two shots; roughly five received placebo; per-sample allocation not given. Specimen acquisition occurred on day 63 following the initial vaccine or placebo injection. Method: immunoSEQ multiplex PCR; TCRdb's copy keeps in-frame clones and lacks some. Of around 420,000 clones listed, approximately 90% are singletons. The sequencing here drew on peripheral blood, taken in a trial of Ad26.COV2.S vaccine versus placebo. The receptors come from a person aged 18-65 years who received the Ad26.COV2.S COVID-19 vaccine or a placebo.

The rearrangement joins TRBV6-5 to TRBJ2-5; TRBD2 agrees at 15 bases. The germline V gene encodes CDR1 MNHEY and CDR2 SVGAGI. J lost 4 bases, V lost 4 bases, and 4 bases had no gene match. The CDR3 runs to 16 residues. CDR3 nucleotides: TGTGCCAGCAGTTCGGGACTAGCGGGGGGAGGAGAGACCCAGTACTTC. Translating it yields CASSSGLAGGGETQYF.

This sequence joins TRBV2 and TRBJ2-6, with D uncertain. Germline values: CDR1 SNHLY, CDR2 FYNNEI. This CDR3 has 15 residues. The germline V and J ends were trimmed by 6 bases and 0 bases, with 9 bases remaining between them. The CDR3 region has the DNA TGTGCCAGCAGCGAGGACGCCTCTGGGGCCAACGTCCTGACTTTC. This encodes CASSEDASGANVLTF.

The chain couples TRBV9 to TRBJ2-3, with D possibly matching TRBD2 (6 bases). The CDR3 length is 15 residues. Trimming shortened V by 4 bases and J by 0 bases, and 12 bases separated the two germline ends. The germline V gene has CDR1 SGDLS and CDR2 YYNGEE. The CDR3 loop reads CASSLSGPSTDTQYF. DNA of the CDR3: TGTGCCAGCAGCCTCAGCGGGCCTAGCACAGATACGCAGTATTTT.

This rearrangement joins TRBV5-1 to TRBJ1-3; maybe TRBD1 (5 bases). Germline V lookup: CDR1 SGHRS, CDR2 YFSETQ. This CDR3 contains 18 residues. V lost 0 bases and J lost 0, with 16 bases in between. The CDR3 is CASSLAWDGGGSGNTIYF. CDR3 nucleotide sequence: TGCGCCAGCAGCTTGGCCTGGGATGGTGGGGGCTCTGGAAACACCATATATTTT.

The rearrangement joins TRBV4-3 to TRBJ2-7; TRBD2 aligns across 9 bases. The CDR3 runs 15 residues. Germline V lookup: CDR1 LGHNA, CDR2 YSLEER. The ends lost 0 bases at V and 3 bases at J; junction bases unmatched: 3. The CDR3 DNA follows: TGCGCCAGCAGCCAAGAGGAGACTAGCGGCTACGAGCAGTACTTC. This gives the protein CASSQEETSGYEQYF.

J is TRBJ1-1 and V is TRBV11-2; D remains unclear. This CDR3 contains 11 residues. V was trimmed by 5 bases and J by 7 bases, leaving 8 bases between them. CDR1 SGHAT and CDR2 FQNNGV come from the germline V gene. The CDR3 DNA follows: TGTGCCAGCAGCCAGGACCTTGAAGCTTTCTTT. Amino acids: CASSQDLEAFF.

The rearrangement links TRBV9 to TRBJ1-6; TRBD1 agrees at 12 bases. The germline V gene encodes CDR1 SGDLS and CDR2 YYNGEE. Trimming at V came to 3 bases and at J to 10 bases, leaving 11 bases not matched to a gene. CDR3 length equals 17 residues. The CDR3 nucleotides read TGTGCCAGCAGCGAGGGGACAGGGGGCGCAGGTGAATCACCCCTCCACTTT. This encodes CASSEGTGGAGESPLHF. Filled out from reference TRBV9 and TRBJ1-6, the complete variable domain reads DSGVTQTPKHLITATGQRVTLRCSPRSGDLSVYWYQQSLDQGLQFLIQYYNGEERAKGNILERFSAQQFPDLHSELNLSSLELGDSALYFCASSEGTGGAGESPLHFGNGTRLTVT.

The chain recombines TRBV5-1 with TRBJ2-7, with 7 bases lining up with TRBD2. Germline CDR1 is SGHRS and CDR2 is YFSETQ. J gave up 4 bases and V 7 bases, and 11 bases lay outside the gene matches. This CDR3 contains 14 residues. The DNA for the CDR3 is TGCGCCAGCGCCCCCGCTAGCGGTTCTTACGAGCAGTACTTC. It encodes CASAPASGSYEQYF.

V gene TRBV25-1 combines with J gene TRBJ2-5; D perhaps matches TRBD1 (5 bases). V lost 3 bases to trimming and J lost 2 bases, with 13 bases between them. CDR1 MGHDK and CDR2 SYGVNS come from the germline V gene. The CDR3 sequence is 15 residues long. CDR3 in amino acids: CASSDWADRQETQYF. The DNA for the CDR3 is TGTGCCAGCAGTGATTGGGCAGACAGACAAGAGACCCAGTACTTC.

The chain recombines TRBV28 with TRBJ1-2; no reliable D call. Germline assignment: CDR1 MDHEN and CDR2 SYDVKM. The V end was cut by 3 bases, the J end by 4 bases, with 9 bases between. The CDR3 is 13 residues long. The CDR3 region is CASSFGNGYGYTF. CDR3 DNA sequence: TGTGCCAGCAGTTTCGGGAACGGCTATGGCTACACCTTC.

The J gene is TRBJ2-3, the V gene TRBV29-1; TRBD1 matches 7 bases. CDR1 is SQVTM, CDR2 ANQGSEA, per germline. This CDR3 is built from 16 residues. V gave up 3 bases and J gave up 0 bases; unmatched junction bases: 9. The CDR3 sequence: CSVDGVLDRSTDTQYF. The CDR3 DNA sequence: TGCAGCGTTGATGGGGTTCTGGACAGGAGCACAGATACGCAGTATTTT.

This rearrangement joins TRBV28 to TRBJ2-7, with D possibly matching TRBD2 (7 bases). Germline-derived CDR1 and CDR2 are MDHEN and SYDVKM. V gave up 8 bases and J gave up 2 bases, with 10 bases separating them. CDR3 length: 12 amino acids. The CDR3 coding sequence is TGTGCCAGCGCGGGGGACACCTACGAGCAGTACTTC. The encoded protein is CASAGDTYEQYF.

The CDR3 here is CASSLSRLLTGELFF. CDR3 coding DNA: TGTGCCAGCAGCTTATCGCGGCTACTCACCGGGGAGCTGTTTTTT. This rearrangement joins TRBV7-9 to TRBJ2-2, with D unresolved. CDR3 size: 15 residues. Germline V gene data show CDR1 as SEHNR and CDR2 as FQNEAQ (reference sequence). The V and J ends lost 2 bases and 4 bases respectively, with 11 bases between them.

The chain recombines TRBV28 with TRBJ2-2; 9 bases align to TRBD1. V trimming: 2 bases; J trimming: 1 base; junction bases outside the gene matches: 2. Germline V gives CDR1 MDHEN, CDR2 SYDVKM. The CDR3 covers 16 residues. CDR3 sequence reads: CASSLGTGLNTGELFF. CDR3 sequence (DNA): TGTGCCAGCAGTTTAGGGACAGGGCTGAACACCGGGGAGCTGTTTTTT.

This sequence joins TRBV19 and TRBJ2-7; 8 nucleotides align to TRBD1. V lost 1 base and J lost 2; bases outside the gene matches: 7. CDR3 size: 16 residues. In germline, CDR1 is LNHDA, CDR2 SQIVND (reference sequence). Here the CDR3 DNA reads TGTGCCAGTAGTATAGGGACAGGGCAGGGTGCCTACGAGCAGTACTTC. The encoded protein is CASSIGTGQGAYEQYF.

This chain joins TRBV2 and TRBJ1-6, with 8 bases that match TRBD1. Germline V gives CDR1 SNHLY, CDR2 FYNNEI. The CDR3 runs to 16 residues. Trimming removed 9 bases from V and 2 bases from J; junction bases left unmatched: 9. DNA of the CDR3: TGTGCCAGTACGCAGGGGGCGCGCACCTATAATTCACCCCTCCACTTT. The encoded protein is CASTQGARTYNSPLHF.

The CDR3 nucleotides read TGTGCCAGCAGCTTAGGATGGGGGAGATACCAAGAGACCCAGTACTTC. The encoded protein is CASSLGWGRYQETQYF. The chain combines TRBV11-2 with TRBJ2-5; D might be TRBD1 or TRBD2, each matching 5 bases. In germline, CDR1 is SGHAT, CDR2 FQNNGV. The germline V and J ends were trimmed by 1 base and 0 bases, with 12 bases remaining between them. The CDR3 covers 16 residues. The whole variable domain, filled in from reference TRBV11-2 and TRBJ2-5, reads EAGVAQSPRYKIIEKRQSVAFWCNPISGHATLYWYQQILGQGPKLLIQFQNNGVVDDSQLPKDRFSAERLKGVDSTLKIQPAKLEDSAVYLCASSLGWGRYQETQYFGPGTRLLVL.

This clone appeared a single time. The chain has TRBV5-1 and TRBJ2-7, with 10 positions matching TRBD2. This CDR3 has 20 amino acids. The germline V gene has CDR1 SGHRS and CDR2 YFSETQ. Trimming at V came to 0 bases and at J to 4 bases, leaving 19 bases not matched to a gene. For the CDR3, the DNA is TGCGCCAGCAGCTTGGAAGCGGTAGCGGGGGGCTCTCCGATTAGTTACGAGCAGTACTTC. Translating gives CASSLEAVAGGSPISYEQYF.

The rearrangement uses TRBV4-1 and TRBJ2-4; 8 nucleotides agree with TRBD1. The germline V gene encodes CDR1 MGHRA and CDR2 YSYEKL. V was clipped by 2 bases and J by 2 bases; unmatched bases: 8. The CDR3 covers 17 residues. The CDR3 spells CASSQLLQGATKNIQYF. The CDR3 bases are TGCGCCAGCAGCCAACTTCTGCAGGGGGCTACCAAAAACATTCAGTACTTC.

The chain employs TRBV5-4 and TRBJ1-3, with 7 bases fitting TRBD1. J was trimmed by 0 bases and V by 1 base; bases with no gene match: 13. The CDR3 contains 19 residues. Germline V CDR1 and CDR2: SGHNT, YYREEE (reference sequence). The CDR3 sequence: CASSLNPLTGRDSGNTIYF. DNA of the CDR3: TGTGCCAGCAGCTTGAACCCATTGACAGGGAGGGACTCTGGAAACACCATATATTTT.

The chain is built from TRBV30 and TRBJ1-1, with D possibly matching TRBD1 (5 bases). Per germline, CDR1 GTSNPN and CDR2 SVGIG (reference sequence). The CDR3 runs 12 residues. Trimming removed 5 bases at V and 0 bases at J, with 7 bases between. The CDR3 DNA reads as TGTGCCTGGGGGACGTTGAACACTGAAGCTTTCTTT. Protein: CAWGTLNTEAFF.